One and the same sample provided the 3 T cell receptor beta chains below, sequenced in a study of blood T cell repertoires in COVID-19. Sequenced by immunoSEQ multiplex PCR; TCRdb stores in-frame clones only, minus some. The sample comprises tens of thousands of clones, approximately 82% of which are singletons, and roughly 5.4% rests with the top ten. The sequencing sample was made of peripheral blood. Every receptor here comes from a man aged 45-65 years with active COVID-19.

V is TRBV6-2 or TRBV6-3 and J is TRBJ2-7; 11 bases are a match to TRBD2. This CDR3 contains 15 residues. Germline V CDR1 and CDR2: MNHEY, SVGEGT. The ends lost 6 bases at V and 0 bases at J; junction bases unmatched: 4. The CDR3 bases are TGTGCCAGCAGCCGACTAGCGGGATCCTCCTACGAGCAGTACTTC. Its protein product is CASSRLAGSSYEQYF.

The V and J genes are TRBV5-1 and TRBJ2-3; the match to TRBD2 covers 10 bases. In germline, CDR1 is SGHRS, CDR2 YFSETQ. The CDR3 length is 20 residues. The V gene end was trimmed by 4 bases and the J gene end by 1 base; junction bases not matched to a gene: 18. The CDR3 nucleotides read TGCGCCAGCAGCCCTGCAGGGGGCCCAGCGGGGGGGCCTGGCACAGATACGCAGTATTTT. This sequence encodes CASSPAGGPAGGPGTDTQYF. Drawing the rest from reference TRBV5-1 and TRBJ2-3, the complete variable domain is KAGVTQTPRYLIKTRGQQVTLSCSPISGHRSVSWYQQTPGQGLQFLFEYFSETQRNKGNFPGRFSGRQFSNSRSEMNVSTLELGDSALYLCASSPAGGPAGGPGTDTQYFGPGTRLTVL.

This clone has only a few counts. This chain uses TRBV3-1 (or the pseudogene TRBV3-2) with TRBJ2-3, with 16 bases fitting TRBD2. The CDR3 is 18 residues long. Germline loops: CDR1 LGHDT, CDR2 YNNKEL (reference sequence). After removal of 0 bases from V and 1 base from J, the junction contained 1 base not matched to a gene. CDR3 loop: CASSQEGLAGGGTDTQYF. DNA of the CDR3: TGTGCCAGCAGCCAAGAGGGACTAGCGGGGGGGGGCACAGATACGCAGTATTTT.